The rows below give T cell receptor beta chains drawn from one sample of a study of blood T cell repertoires in COVID-19. Sequencing used immunoSEQ multiplex PCR; TCRdb keeps in-frame clones, though not all of them. The data hold around 330,000 clones, with more than 75% observed a single time. Sequencing input: PBMCs or T cells enriched from blood (not recorded which). The receptors here all came from a man aged 55 to 70 who had recovered from COVID-19. CDR3s include the opening cysteine and the closing phenylalanine or tryptophan. The order of the fields is J gene, V gene, D gene, clone size, CDR3 length, CDR3 protein, CDR3 DNA. The D gene is left open where the match is weak. Rows may omit the clone size; those that give it use once, few, many or a size class.

TRBJ2-5 | TRBV11-2 | TRBD1 | NA | 16 | CASSFSQGGPRETQYF | TGTGCCAGCAGCTTTTCACAGGGGGGTCCCAGAGAGACCCAGTACTTC
TRBJ1-6 | TRBV7-9 | NA | NA | 17 | CASSLGGGRAPHSPLHF | TGTGCCAGCAGCTTAGGGGGCGGTAGGGCACCCCATTCACCCCTCCACTTT
TRBJ1-5 | TRBV30 | NA | NA | 13 | CAWSPQGDQPQHF | TGTGCCTGGAGTCCGCAGGGCGACCAGCCCCAGCATTTT
TRBJ2-3 | TRBV29-1 | TRBD2 | NA | 15 | CSVGGSSGYTDTQYF | TGCAGCGTTGGAGGCTCTAGCGGGTACACAGATACGCAGTATTTT
TRBJ1-2 | TRBV6-5 | NA | NA | 13 | CASSYSGGYGYTF | TGTGCCAGCAGTTACTCGGGAGGCTATGGCTACACCTTC
TRBJ2-1 | TRBV20-1 | NA | NA | 15 | CSASENPGAYNEQFF | TGCAGTGCTAGTGAAAACCCCGGGGCCTACAATGAGCAGTTCTTC
TRBJ2-5 | TRBV3-1/TRBV3-2 | NA | NA | 17 | CASSQKSGSADQETQYF | TGTGCCAGCAGCCAAAAGTCCGGCTCGGCGGACCAAGAGACCCAGTACTTC
TRBJ1-4 | TRBV5-5 | NA | NA | 14 | CASSEGHRFGKLFF | TGTGCCAGCAGCGAGGGACACCGTTTCGGAAAACTGTTTTTT
TRBJ1-5 | TRBV5-1 | NA | NA | 15 | CASSLGGRGEGPQHF | TGCGCCAGCAGCTTGGGGGGACGGGGGGAAGGGCCCCAGCATTTT
TRBJ1-4 | TRBV5-1 | NA | NA | 20 | CASSTQAPTGPRTSNEKLFF | TGCGCCAGCAGCACGCAGGCCCCTACAGGCCCCAGGACGTCTAATGAAAAACTGTTTTTT
TRBJ1-2 | TRBV15 | NA | NA | 15 | CATSKKNRELKGYTF | TGTGCCACCAGCAAAAAAAACAGGGAATTGAAGGGCTACACCTTC
TRBJ2-1 | TRBV13 | TRBD2 | once | 19 | CASSLQGAGGPKPYNEQFF | TGTGCCAGCAGCTTACAGGGAGCGGGGGGGCCTAAGCCCTACAATGAGCAGTTCTTC
TRBJ2-7 | TRBV10-3 | TRBD2 | NA | 15 | CAIRLAGVFSYEQYF | TGTGCCATCAGGCTTGCGGGAGTGTTCTCCTACGAGCAGTACTTC
TRBJ2-3 | TRBV6-2/TRBV6-3 | NA | few | 12 | CASSYTGDSQYF | TGTGCCAGCAGTTACACCGGAGATTCGCAGTATTTT
TRBJ2-5 | TRBV3-1/TRBV3-2 | NA | NA | 14 | CASSQDTPRETQYF | TGTGCCAGCAGCCAAGACACCCCCAGGGAGACCCAGTACTTC
TRBJ2-3 | TRBV19 | NA | NA | 13 | CASRNRGTDTQYF | TGTGCCAGTAGGAACAGAGGCACAGATACGCAGTATTTT
TRBJ1-2 | TRBV18 | NA | NA | 14 | CASSPRDIAYGYTF | TGTGCCAGCTCACCCCGGGACATCGCTTATGGCTACACCTTC
TRBJ2-1 | TRBV12-5 | NA | NA | 14 | CASGLVQIHNEQFF | TGTGCTAGTGGTTTGGTACAGATCCACAATGAGCAGTTCTTC
TRBJ1-2 | TRBV27 | NA | NA | 13 | CASSFGRNYGYTF | TGTGCCAGCAGTTTCGGCAGGAACTATGGCTACACCTTC
TRBJ2-4 | TRBV6-4 | NA | NA | 16 | CASSELRALAKNIQYF | TGTGCCAGCAGTGAACTGCGGGCGCTAGCCAAAAACATTCAGTACTTC
TRBJ2-7 | TRBV6-2/TRBV6-3 | NA | NA | 20 | CASSYSIGLERAGNSYEQYF | TGTGCCAGCAGTTACTCGATTGGACTCGAGCGGGCCGGGAACTCCTACGAGCAGTACTTC
TRBJ2-7 | TRBV6-5 | TRBD1 | NA | 16 | CASSYSRDRGILEQYF | TGTGCCAGCAGTTACTCCCGGGACAGGGGGATTTTAGAGCAGTACTTC
TRBJ2-5 | TRBV9 | NA | NA | 15 | CASSVDEGAIRTQYF | TGTGCCAGCAGCGTAGACGAAGGGGCCATAAGGACCCAGTACTTC
TRBJ1-4 | TRBV5-1 | NA | once | 14 | CASSSAGSNEKLFF | TGCGCCAGCAGCTCGGCAGGCTCTAATGAAAAACTGTTTTTT
TRBJ2-5 | TRBV9 | NA | NA | 16 | CASSVGPTGIQETQYF | TGTGCCAGCAGCGTAGGACCCACAGGTATACAAGAGACCCAGTACTTC
TRBJ1-5 | TRBV7-8 | TRBD1 | NA | 15 | CASSRSGTANQPQHF | TGTGCCAGCAGTCGATCCGGGACAGCAAATCAGCCCCAGCATTTT
TRBJ2-1 | TRBV12-3/TRBV12-4 | NA | few | 13 | CASSLGTMNEQFF | TGTGCCAGCAGTTTAGGGACTATGAATGAGCAGTTCTTC
TRBJ1-5 | TRBV30 | NA | NA | 14 | CAWSQGHSNQPQHF | TGTGCCTGGAGCCAGGGGCATAGCAATCAGCCCCAGCATTTT
TRBJ1-1 | TRBV29-1 | NA | NA | 12 | CSATRGDTEAFF | TGCAGCGCAACCAGGGGTGACACTGAAGCTTTCTTT
TRBJ2-1 | TRBV11-1 | NA | NA | 14 | CASSLSGSYNEQFF | TGTGCCAGCAGCCTTTCCGGCTCCTACAATGAGCAGTTCTTC
TRBJ2-5 | TRBV5-4 | TRBD2 | NA | 17 | CASSLRLAGGPGETQYF | TGTGCCAGCAGCTTGCGACTAGCGGGAGGGCCGGGGGAGACCCAGTACTTC
TRBJ1-1 | TRBV7-2 | TRBD1 | NA | 14 | CASSLGTANTEAFF | TGTGCCAGCAGCCTCGGGACAGCGAACACTGAAGCTTTCTTT
TRBJ2-7 | TRBV5-1 | TRBD1 | NA | 12 | CASSQGQGEQYF | TGCGCCAGCAGCCAGGGACAGGGAGAGCAGTACTTC
TRBJ1-1 | TRBV28 | NA | NA | 10 | CVTTGTEAFF | TGTGTGACGACAGGCACTGAAGCTTTCTTT
TRBJ2-1 | TRBV18 | NA | NA | 15 | CASSSSESRYNEQFF | TGTGCCAGCTCGTCTAGCGAGTCTCGCTACAATGAGCAGTTCTTC
TRBJ2-2 | TRBV5-1 | TRBD1 | NA | 15 | CASNGQGVNTGELFF | TGCGCCAGCAATGGACAGGGGGTAAACACCGGGGAGCTGTTTTTT
TRBJ2-2 | TRBV27 | TRBD1 | NA | 13 | CASMGQGVGELFF | TGTGCCAGCATGGGACAGGGAGTCGGGGAGCTGTTTTTT
TRBJ1-6 | TRBV14 | NA | NA | 14 | CASSLRVNRSPLHF | TGTGCCAGCAGCCTCCGCGTGAACAGGTCACCCCTCCACTTT
TRBJ2-1 | TRBV29-1 | NA | NA | 13 | CSVAQGSGNEQFF | TGCAGCGTCGCACAGGGATCAGGGAATGAGCAGTTCTTC
TRBJ1-5 | TRBV19 | NA | NA | 13 | CASSIRRNQPQHF | TGTGCCAGTAGTATACGCAGAAATCAGCCCCAGCATTTT
TRBJ2-5 | TRBV11-1 | NA | NA | 13 | CASSVGTQETQYF | TGTGCCAGCAGTGTGGGCACCCAAGAGACCCAGTACTTC
TRBJ2-5 | TRBV3-1/TRBV3-2 | NA | once | 15 | CASSHADKAFGTQYF | TGTGCCAGCAGCCACGCTGACAAGGCCTTTGGGACCCAGTACTTC
TRBJ1-6 | TRBV4-3 | TRBD1 | NA | 17 | CASSQDSRTGTSSPLHF | TGCGCCAGCAGCCAAGATTCGAGGACAGGGACATCTTCACCCCTCCACTTT
TRBJ2-2 | TRBV11-2 | NA | NA | 15 | CASSLVSLNTGELFF | TGTGCCAGCAGCTTAGTATCCCTAAACACCGGGGAGCTGTTTTTT
TRBJ2-3 | TRBV7-3 | NA | once | 14 | CASSPGGSTDTQYF | TGTGCCAGCAGCCCCGGAGGTAGCACAGATACGCAGTATTTT
TRBJ1-6 | TRBV18 | NA | once | 14 | CASSPGQSNSPLHF | TGTGCCAGCTCACCTGGACAGTCCAATTCACCCCTCCACTTT
TRBJ1-4 | TRBV29-1 | TRBD1 | NA | 16 | CSVIFLTGQLNEKLFF | TGCAGCGTTATTTTCCTTACGGGACAGCTAAATGAAAAACTGTTTTTT
TRBJ2-7 | TRBV18 | NA | NA | 13 | CASSPMGTAEQYF | TGTGCCAGCTCACCAATGGGCACGGCGGAGCAGTACTTC
TRBJ2-1 | TRBV27 | TRBD2 | NA | 16 | CASSKRTSGGMNEQFF | TGTGCCAGCAGTAAAAGGACTAGCGGGGGGATGAATGAGCAGTTCTTC
TRBJ1-5 | TRBV24-1 | NA | NA | 14 | CATSATATALPQHF | TGTGCCACCAGTGCGACAGCGACCGCATTGCCCCAGCATTTT
TRBJ2-7 | TRBV7-8 | NA | NA | 15 | CASSSKTVVSYEQYF | TGTGCCAGCAGCTCAAAGACAGTTGTCTCCTACGAGCAGTACTTC
TRBJ2-3 | TRBV2 | NA | NA | 13 | CASTGRVGDTQYF | TGTGCCAGCACAGGCCGAGTCGGAGATACGCAGTATTTT
TRBJ1-1 | TRBV6-6 | NA | NA | 12 | CASSYTGTEAFF | TGTGCCAGCAGTTATACAGGGACTGAAGCTTTCTTT
TRBJ2-1 | TRBV9 | NA | NA | 13 | CASSPNSYNEQFF | TGTGCCAGCAGCCCAAACAGTTACAATGAGCAGTTCTTC